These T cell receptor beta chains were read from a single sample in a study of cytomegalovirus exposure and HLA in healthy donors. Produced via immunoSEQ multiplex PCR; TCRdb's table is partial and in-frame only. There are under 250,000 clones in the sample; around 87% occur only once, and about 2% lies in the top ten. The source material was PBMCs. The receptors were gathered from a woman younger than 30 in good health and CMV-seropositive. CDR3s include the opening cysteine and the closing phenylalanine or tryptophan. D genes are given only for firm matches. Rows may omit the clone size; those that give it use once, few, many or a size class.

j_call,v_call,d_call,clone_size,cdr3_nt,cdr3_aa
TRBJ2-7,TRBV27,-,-,TGTGCCAGCACGAAGGGGTACGAGCAGTACTTC,CASTKGYEQYF
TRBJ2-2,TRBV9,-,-,TGTGCCAGCAGCGTAGTAGGTTACAGCGGGAACACCGGGGAGCTGTTTTTT,CASSVVGYSGNTGELFF
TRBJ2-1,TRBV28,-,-,TGTGCCAGCAGTTTAATGATCCCCGGCAGGGATGAGCAGTTCTTC,CASSLMIPGRDEQFF
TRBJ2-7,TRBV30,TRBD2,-,TGTGCCTGGAGTACCGGGAGGGCCTACGAGCAGTACTTC,CAWSTGRAYEQYF
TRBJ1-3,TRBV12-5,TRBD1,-,TGTGCTAGTGGTTTGGTATCCACAGGGGGCGAGCCTCTTGGAAACACCATATATTTT,CASGLVSTGGEPLGNTIYF
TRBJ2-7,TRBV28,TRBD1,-,TGTGCCAGCAGTGCAACAGGGGGCCCCTACGAGCAGTACTTC,CASSATGGPYEQYF
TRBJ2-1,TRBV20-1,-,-,TGCAGTGCTAGAGATATGAGTGAGCAGTTCTTC,CSARDMSEQFF
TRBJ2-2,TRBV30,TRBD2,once,TGTGCCTGGAGTGGTACGGGGACTAGCGTGGCCGGGGAGCTGTTTTTT,CAWSGTGTSVAGELFF
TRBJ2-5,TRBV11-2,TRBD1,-,TGTGCCAGCAGCTTAGGGACATCGATCACAGGGGGAGGAGAGACCCAGTACTTC,CASSLGTSITGGGETQYF
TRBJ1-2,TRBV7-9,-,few,TGTGCCAGCAGCTCATATGGCTACACCTTC,CASSSYGYTF
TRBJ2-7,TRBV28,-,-,TGTGCCACACGGGAGTTCGGCTACGAGCAGTACTTC,CATREFGYEQYF
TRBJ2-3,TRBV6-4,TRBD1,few,TGTGCCAGCAGTGAATTCCAGGGGGCAAATACGCAGTATTTT,CASSEFQGANTQYF
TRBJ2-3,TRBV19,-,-,TGTGCCAGTAGTATGGGATCCACGGGATCCCGCACAGATACGCAGTATTTT,CASSMGSTGSRTDTQYF
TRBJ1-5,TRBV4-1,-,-,TGCGCCAGCAGCCAGGGACCTCAGGGGTCCCAGCCCCAGCATTTT,CASSQGPQGSQPQHF
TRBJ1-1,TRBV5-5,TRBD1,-,TGTGCCAGCAGCTTCATGGGACAGAATGAAGCTTTCTTT,CASSFMGQNEAFF
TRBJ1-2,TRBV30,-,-,TGTGCCTGGAGTAAAGGGACAAACTATGGCTACACCTTC,CAWSKGTNYGYTF
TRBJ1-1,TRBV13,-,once,TGTGCCAGCAGCTTGCGTCCTTTCAACACTGAAGCTTTCTTT,CASSLRPFNTEAFF
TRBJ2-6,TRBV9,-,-,TGTGCCAGCAGCGTAGTAGGGGCTGGGGCCAACGTCCTGACTTTC,CASSVVGAGANVLTF
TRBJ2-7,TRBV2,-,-,TGTGCCACCGTTCTCTTCGACGAGCAGTACTTC,CATVLFDEQYF
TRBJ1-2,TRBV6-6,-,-,TGTGCCAGCAGTTCCCGGACATTCCGCTACACCTTC,CASSSRTFRYTF
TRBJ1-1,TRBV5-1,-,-,TGCGCCAGCGGCCGAGGGGGGAACACTGAAGCTTTCTTT,CASGRGGNTEAFF
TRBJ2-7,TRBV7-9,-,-,TGTGCCAGCAGCTTAGATCAATCAGGTTTCGGGGACGAGCAGTACTTC,CASSLDQSGFGDEQYF
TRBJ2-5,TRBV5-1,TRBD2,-,TGCGCCAGCAGCTTGGCGGCGGGAGAAGAGACCCAGTACTTC,CASSLAAGEETQYF
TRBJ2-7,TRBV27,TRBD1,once,TGTGCCAGCAGTTCCCACCGTCCCGGGACAGGGGGCTACGAGCAGTACTTC,CASSSHRPGTGGYEQYF
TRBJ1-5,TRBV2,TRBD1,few,TGTGCCAGCAGCAAGGACAGGGGTAATCAGCCCCAGCATTTT,CASSKDRGNQPQHF
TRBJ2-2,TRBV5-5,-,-,TGTGCCAGCAGCTTGGACTGGGGCCCACACGGGGAGCTGTTTTTT,CASSLDWGPHGELFF
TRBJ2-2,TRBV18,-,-,TGTGCCAGCTCACCCTCCAGGGCTCCCGGGGAGCTGTTTTTT,CASSPSRAPGELFF
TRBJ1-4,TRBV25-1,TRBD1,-,TGTGCCAGCAGTGCCCCGACAGGGGCTGGTGAAAAACTGTTTTTT,CASSAPTGAGEKLFF